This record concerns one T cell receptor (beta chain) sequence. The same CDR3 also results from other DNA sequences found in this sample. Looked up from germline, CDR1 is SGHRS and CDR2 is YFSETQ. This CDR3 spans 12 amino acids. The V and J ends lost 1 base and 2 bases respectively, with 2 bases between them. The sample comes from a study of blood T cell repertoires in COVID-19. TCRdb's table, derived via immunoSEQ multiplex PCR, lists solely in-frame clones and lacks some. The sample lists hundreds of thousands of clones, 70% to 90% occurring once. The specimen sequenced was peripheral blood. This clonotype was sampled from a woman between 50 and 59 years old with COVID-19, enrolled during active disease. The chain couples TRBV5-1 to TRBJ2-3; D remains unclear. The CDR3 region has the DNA TGCGCCAGCAGCTTGTACACAGATACGCAGTATTTT. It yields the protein CASSLYTDTQYF.